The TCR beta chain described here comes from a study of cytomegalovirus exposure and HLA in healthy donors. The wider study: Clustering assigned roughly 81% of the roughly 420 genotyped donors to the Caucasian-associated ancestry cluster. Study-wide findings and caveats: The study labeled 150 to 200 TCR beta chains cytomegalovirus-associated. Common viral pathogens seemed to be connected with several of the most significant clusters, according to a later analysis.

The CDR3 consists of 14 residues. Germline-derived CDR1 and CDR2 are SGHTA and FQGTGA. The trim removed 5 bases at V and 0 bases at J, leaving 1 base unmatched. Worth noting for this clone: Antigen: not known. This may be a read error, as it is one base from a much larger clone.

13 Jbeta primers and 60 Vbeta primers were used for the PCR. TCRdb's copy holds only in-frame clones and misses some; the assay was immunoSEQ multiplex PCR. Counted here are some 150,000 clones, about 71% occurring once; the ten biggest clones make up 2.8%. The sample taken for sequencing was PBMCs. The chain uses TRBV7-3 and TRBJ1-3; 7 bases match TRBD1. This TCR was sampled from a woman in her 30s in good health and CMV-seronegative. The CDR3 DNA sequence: TGTGCCAGCAGCCAGGGGGTCTCTGGAAACACCATATATTTT. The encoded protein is CASSQGVSGNTIYF.